The entry below describes one T cell receptor (beta chain). Its antigen is unknown. Nothing much larger sits one base from this clone, and base qualities are not available. These data come from a study of post-analysis software for immune sequencing data (dated by TCRdb to 2014 to 2015). In the study overall: Relapsing-remitting, secondary progressive and progressive-relapsing multiple sclerosis were recorded as disease courses, and subtype annotation was lacking for some patients. The multiple sclerosis patient repertoires were compared with under 13 previously published healthy control repertoires from donors aged about 6 to 26 years. A subset of samples was prepared in parallel using single-end sample barcoding, then pooled and co-amplified after Illumina adapter ligation.

General conclusions and limits of the study: The multiple sclerosis patient group was slightly younger than the control group. Normalized Chao1 diversity was significantly lower in multiple sclerosis patients than controls, suggesting substantial peripheral T-cell clonal expansion. Strong co-clustering of samples prepared in the same batch was shown by direct clustering with F measure, prompting a batch-effect correction. Significantly higher frequencies in patients than in controls were found for several TRBV segments, including TRBV5-6, TRBV5-1 and TRBV20-1.

Library prep was done by PCR. TCRdb lists the instrument as Illumina HiSeq 2500. To reduce PCR and sequencing biases, unique molecular identifiers were built into the TCR beta cDNA libraries. Per 1 to 10 million input T cells, roughly 500,000 cDNA molecules were obtained, such that each molecule approximated one T cell. The patient libraries were prepared and sequenced using the same protocol as the earlier healthy control dataset. Samples belonging to the same batch were prepared together, multiplexed and sequenced on a shared HiSeq lane. The study's own analysis went as follows. Raw barcoded reads were processed with MIGEC, discarding single-read molecular identifier groups before consensus assembly and CDR3 extraction. VDJtools was used for post-analysis of the clonotype tables, and diversity was normalized by down-sampling every dataset to the size of the smallest sample. Repertoire overlap clustering matched CDR3 amino acid but not nucleotide sequences to correct batch-related cross-sample contamination. TCRdb itself trimmed the public reads at Q25 with fastp, ran MiXCR and retained productive beta chains. Every CDR3 protein is listed once, alongside the most common genes and DNA of its rows. These V and J calls rely on TCRdb rather than the paper's analysis. For this sample the table gives approximately 440,000 distinct CDR3 sequences, of which around 40% were detected only once. 12% of the sample lies in the top ten.

To demonstrate the VDJtools post-analysis software, the study profiled TCR beta repertoires from the peripheral blood of approximately twelve young patients with multiple sclerosis. The patients with multiple sclerosis were children and adolescents between about 6 and 17 years of age. V loses 7 bases of germline sequence and J loses 7 bases, and the interval between the two ends is 12 bases. The CDR3 has 12 amino acids, counting the end cysteine and phenylalanine. Just CDR3 DNA is preserved here, 36 bases in frame from base 1. Looking up the germline V gene yields CDR1 SGHRS and CDR2 YFSETQ. This TCR was sampled from a girl aged 5 to 17 with multiple sclerosis. Sequenced material: blood. The chain couples TRBV5-1 to TRBJ2-1; the D gene identity is not certain. The DNA is TGCGCCAGCTCGTACGACCTTAATGAGCAGTTCTTC. The translation is CASSYDLNEQFF. Supplemented by the reference TRBV5-1 and TRBJ2-1 proteins around the CDR3, the complete variable domain is KAGVTQTPRYLIKTRGQQVTLSCSPISGHRSVSWYQQTPGQGLQFLFEYFSETQRNKGNFPGRFSGRQFSNSRSEMNVSTLELGDSALYLCASSYDLNEQFFGPGTRLTVL.